This T cell receptor (beta chain) stems from a study of HIV-infected children after antiretroviral therapy interruption (dated by TCRdb to about 2019). In terms of the full investigation: The study included eight children, four on planned treatment interruption and four on continuous treatment, and all eight had a CD4+ count above 500 and a viral load below 50 copies/ml. For the interruption arm, samples were taken at week 0, at week 12, at the end of interruption (week 24 or 48), and roughly 3 years after the study ended. Alongside measurements of thymic output, the study compared TCR repertoires of children on planned treatment interruption with TCR repertoires of children on continuous antiretroviral treatment. Continuous-treatment samples were analyzed from corresponding weeks 0, 48 and 150. Exposure to EBV and CMV had been recorded for most participating children. The interruption group had a median age of about 9 years, and the continuous treatment group had a median age of around 8 years.

V and J are trimmed by 4 bases and 2 bases, and the gene matches miss 3 bases of the junction. Measured from the cysteine to the phenylalanine, the CDR3 is 14 residues long. Only the CDR3 DNA is retained, 42 bases long and in frame from the first base. The germline V gene (reference sequence) specifies LGHDT as CDR1 and YNNKEL as CDR2. Read against the paper, the sample's treatment or condition label means: PENTA 11 planned treatment interruption arm or continuous ART arm. The participants, all children from the United Kingdom aged 2 to 15 years, had been on at least three-drug ART for a minimum of 24 weeks. Cryopreserved PBMCs containing at least 5 million viable cells were required, and a handful of candidate patients were excluded because of low viable PBMC yield. Naive CD4+ CD45RA+ CD45RO- T cells were FACS-sorted from thawed PBMCs on a FACSAria III cell sorter. Sorted cells were fixed, and RNA was extracted using the RNeasy FFPE kit followed by the RNeasy Micro kit.

The library was produced with 3' RACE. TCR libraries were constructed from RNA with a 3' RACE protocol that used unique molecular identifiers to correct for PCR amplification bias. Amplicon libraries were pooled in groups of up to 12 and sequenced on an Illumina MiSeq using v2 2x250 paired-end chemistry. Turning to the authors' computational methods: Reads were processed with Decombinator for assignment of V and J genes and CDR3, and barcode-based correction of errors and PCR bias was applied. Before the Gini coefficient was calculated with the R ineq package, repertoires were subsampled to the same depth. CDR3 similarity was assessed with GLIPH, Hamming distance and a shared triplet metric. The raw public reads went through TCRdb reprocessing: fastp at Q25, MiXCR clone calling, in-frame beta chains kept. Rows merge per CDR3 protein into single entries with the most common DNA and genes. TCRdb's processing, not the authors' own work, is the source of the V and J calls. The sample table holds approximately 89,000 distinct CDR3 sequences, of which roughly 6.7% were seen once. The top ten clonotypes cover roughly 1.1% of the sample.

This clonotype has at least ten counts. This receptor's antigen is unknown. Within one base of it there is no much larger clone, and no base qualities were kept. The research as a whole found: In naive CD4+ repertoires of PTI patients, reduced CDR3 sharing between time points was observed after interruption began, whereas many sequences were found to be shared between end of interruption and 3 years later. An increase in the naive CD4+ Gini coefficient was observed by the end of treatment interruption, suggesting clonal expansion, and a return to baseline was observed by 3 years. The low number of patients is a limitation and the data should be interpreted with caution. The sorted CD45RA+ naive cells might contain minor non-naive CD45RA+ populations, such as EMRA or stem memory cells.

The chain links TRBV3-1 with TRBJ2-3; TRBD1 matches 7 bases in the middle. The source was CD45RA+ CD4+ T cells from PBMCs, pooled from several time points, collected from a donor given antiretroviral therapy, either interrupted or continuous. The sample's cell subset or site label, decoded: naive CD4+ CD45RA+ CD45RO- T cells. The TCR comes from a pool of human donors with HIV. The CDR3 region reads CASSRDRYTDTQYF. The DNA sequence reads TGTGCCAGCAGCCGGGACAGATACACAGATACGCAGTATTTT.